The following is a TCR beta chain sequence with its context. Its antigen remains unidentified. This sample was taken from a study of blood T cells in healthy people across ages. Study findings and constraints: Among T cells, TCR beta diversity per million cells dropped roughly linearly as age rose.

A second PCR of 7 to 11 cycles used a sample-barcoded 5' primer and a J-beta primer mix. At least 2.5 million CDR3-containing paired-end reads were obtained per sample. MiXCR was run by TCRdb on the 5' RACE reads, yielding one entry per CDR3 protein. The data hold over a million distinct CDR3 sequences, with roughly 40% observed a single time. Germline CDR1 is SNHLY and CDR2 is FYNNEI. V shed 4 bases, J shed 3 bases, and the junction held 8 bases outside the gene matches. This CDR3 has 16 amino acids. The sequence came from a young woman in good health. The sequenced sample consisted of blood. The chain couples TRBV2 to TRBJ2-1, with 8 positions matching TRBD2. The CDR3 DNA reads TGTGCCAGCAGTGGGCCCCCGGGACTAGTCTACAATGAGCAGTTCTTC. Encoded protein: CASSGPPGLVYNEQFF.